What follows are 25 T cell receptor beta chains derived from one specimen sequenced in a study of early T cells in non-severe SARS-CoV-2 infection. TCRdb re-called the 5' RACE reads through MiXCR, storing one row per CDR3 protein. The sample contains nearly 70,000 distinct CDR3 sequences, around 4.2% of which appear only once. This specimen consisted of whole blood, obtained at baseline. The receptors were sampled from an adult who was a healthcare worker with PCR-confirmed SARS-CoV-2 infection or an uninfected control (not recorded which). The donor label of this sample is uncertain.

This clonotype was detected a few times. The chain is built from TRBV7-2 and TRBJ2-7, with D perhaps matching TRBD1 or TRBD2 (8 bases each). Between the trimmed V and J ends, which lost 4 bases and 7 bases, there was a span of 20 bases. Germline V gene data show CDR1 as SGHTA and CDR2 as FQGNSA. The CDR3 loop spans 15 amino acids. CDR3 DNA sequence: TGTGCCAGCAGCTCACGCGGACAGGGCGGGAGGGAGCAGTACTTC. Translation gives CASSSRGQGGREQYF.

The chain recombines TRBV10-2 with TRBJ2-5, with a weak D call TRBD2 (7 bases). CDR1 is WSHSY, CDR2 SAAADI, per germline. This CDR3 is 14 amino acids long. The V end lost 3 bases, the J end lost 4 bases, and 12 bases lay between the germline ends. CDR3 region: CASSEGGGLETQYF. CDR3 coding DNA: TGCGCCAGCAGTGAAGGGGGGGGATTAGAGACCCAGTACTTC.

This clonotype was counted many times. The chain links TRBV19 to TRBJ2-7, with D tentatively TRBD1 or TRBD2 (5 bases each). The V end was cut by 3 bases, the J end by 3 bases, with 12 bases between. The CDR3 loop spans 14 amino acids. The germline gives CDR1 LNHDA, CDR2 SQIVND (reference sequence). CDR3 nucleotide sequence: TGTGCCAGTAGTATCGGGACGGACTTCTACGAGCAGTACTTC. Translating gives CASSIGTDFYEQYF.

V usage is TRBV9 and J usage is TRBJ2-3, with 7 bases aligning to TRBD1. From germline, CDR1 is SGDLS and CDR2 YYNGEE. The CDR3 is made up of 12 amino acids. V shed 4 bases and J 6 bases; nucleotides not matched to a gene: 2. The CDR3 spells CASSRGGDTQYF. CDR3 DNA sequence: TGTGCCAGCAGCAGAGGGGGCGATACGCAGTATTTT. The variable domain in full, completed from reference TRBV9 and TRBJ2-3, reads DSGVTQTPKHLITATGQRVTLRCSPRSGDLSVYWYQQSLDQGLQFLIQYYNGEERAKGNILERFSAQQFPDLHSELNLSSLELGDSALYFCASSRGGDTQYFGPGTRLTVL.

In its sample, this clonotype was seen a few times. The chain carries TRBV6-5 and TRBJ2-5, with 8 bases lining up with TRBD1. This CDR3 has 13 amino acids. Germline CDR1 reads MNHEY; CDR2 reads SVGAGI. V lost 5 bases, J lost 7 bases, and 6 bases stayed unmatched. CDR3 amino acids: CASSPGGRGTQYF. CDR3 bases: TGTGCCAGCAGTCCAGGGGGCCGGGGGACCCAGTACTTC.

A few counts support this clonotype. V gene TRBV7-9 combines with J gene TRBJ1-3; tentative D call: TRBD1 (6 bases). The CDR3 consists of 12 residues. Per germline, CDR1 SEHNR and CDR2 FQNEAQ (reference sequence). The V end lost 4 bases, the J end lost 7 bases, and 8 bases lay between the germline ends. In DNA, the CDR3 is TGTGCCAGCAGCTACAGGGTTAACACCATATATTTT. This codes for CASSYRVNTIYF.

This clonotype was seen a few times. The chain is built from TRBV6-2 or TRBV6-3 and TRBJ2-2; 7 nucleotides match TRBD2. The junction had 0 bases not matched to a gene; V was cut back by 2 bases and J by 0 bases. From germline, CDR1 is MNHEY and CDR2 SVGEGT. CDR3 size: 15 residues. CDR3 coding DNA: TGTGCCAGCAGTTACGGACTAGCGAACACCGGGGAGCTGTTTTTT. This codes for CASSYGLANTGELFF.

The chain has TRBV11-3 and TRBJ2-6; D is perhaps TRBD1 (5 bases). Germline V CDR1 and CDR2: SGHNT, YENEEA. The germline V and J ends were trimmed by 5 bases and 1 base, with 6 bases remaining between them. CDR3 length equals 14 residues. The CDR3 DNA reads as TGTGCCAGCAGCCCAGGGTCTGGGGCCAACGTCCTGACTTTC. It specifies CASSPGSGANVLTF. Drawing the rest from reference TRBV11-3 and TRBJ2-6, the complete variable domain is EAGVVQSPRYKIIEKKQPVAFWCNPISGHNTLYWYLQNLGQGPELLIRYENEEAVDDSQLPKDRFSAERLKGVDSTLKIQPAELGDSAVYLCASSPGSGANVLTFGAGSRLTVL.

In this sample, this clonotype turned up many times. CDR3 DNA sequence: TGTGCCAGCAGCCAAGATGGGGGGACAGGTCTCGCAGATACGCAGTATTTT. This encodes CASSQDGGTGLADTQYF. The V call is TRBV14, the J call TRBJ2-3, with 8 bases identical to TRBD1. The CDR3 sequence is 17 residues long. Per germline, CDR1 SGHDN and CDR2 FVKESK. After removal of 0 bases from V and 4 bases from J, the junction contained 9 bases not matched to a gene.

This clonotype was observed a handful of times. The chain combines TRBV11-2 with TRBJ2-7; D is unclear. The CDR3 totals 15 residues. Per the germline V gene, CDR1 is SGHAT and CDR2 is FQNNGV. The germline V and J ends were trimmed by 6 bases and 12 bases, with 27 bases remaining between them. This CDR3 reads CASSPLGSPLHPAYF. CDR3 coding DNA: TGTGCCAGCAGTCCTCTCGGTAGTCCCCTCCACCCTGCGTACTTC. Together with reference TRBV11-2 and TRBJ2-7, the CDR3 gives the full variable domain: EAGVAQSPRYKIIEKRQSVAFWCNPISGHATLYWYQQILGQGPKLLIQFQNNGVVDDSQLPKDRFSAERLKGVDSTLKIQPAKLEDSAVYLCASSPLGSPLHPAYFGPGTRLTVT.

This clonotype was detected many times. This chain connects TRBV5-6 to TRBJ1-1; D is perhaps TRBD1 (6 bases). This CDR3 has 19 amino acids. Trimming took off 0 bases at V and 0 bases at J, with 21 bases between the two ends. Germline values: CDR1 SGHDT, CDR2 YYEEEE. In DNA, the CDR3 is TGTGCCAGCAGCTTGGCCCGAATGTGGAGGGAGGGGGTGAACACTGAAGCTTTCTTT. Translating gives CASSLARMWREGVNTEAFF.

The V gene is TRBV5-1, the J gene TRBJ1-1; no firm D call. There are 13 residues in the CDR3. Trimming removed 0 bases from V and 4 bases from J, with 7 bases in between. In germline, CDR1 is SGHRS, CDR2 YFSETQ. This CDR3 is CASSLGIVTEAFF. CDR3 DNA: TGCGCCAGCAGCTTGGGGATTGTCACTGAAGCTTTCTTT.

This rearrangement joins TRBV10-3 to TRBJ1-4; D is perhaps TRBD1 (5 bases). The ends were cut back, 6 bases at V and 7 bases at J, with 18 bases in the middle. The CDR3 runs to 15 residues. Germline assignment: CDR1 ENHRY and CDR2 SYGVKD. The CDR3 DNA sequence: TGTGCCATCAGGTCGGGACCGGCTATGGGTGAAAAACTGTTTTTT. As protein: CAIRSGPAMGEKLFF.

This clonotype appeared many times. CDR3 sequence reads: CASSLVGRDEQYF. The CDR3 coding sequence is TGCGCCAGCAGCTTGGTAGGGAGGGACGAGCAGTACTTC. The V gene is TRBV5-1, the J gene TRBJ2-7, with 7 positions matching TRBD2. This CDR3 is built from 13 residues. V gave up 0 bases and J gave up 5 bases; unmatched junction bases: 2. The germline V gene encodes CDR1 SGHRS and CDR2 YFSETQ.

This clonotype has at least ten counts. The rearrangement joins TRBV18 to TRBJ2-7; 8 bases are shared with TRBD1. This CDR3 has 16 residues. After removal of 4 bases from V and 1 base from J, the junction contained 9 bases not matched to a gene. The germline gives CDR1 KGHSH, CDR2 LQKENI. The CDR3 spells CASSRDRQGRSYEQYF. DNA for the CDR3: TGTGCCAGCTCACGTGATAGACAGGGGAGGTCCTACGAGCAGTACTTC.

This clonotype occurred a few times. The chain combines TRBV29-1 with TRBJ2-5; a weak D match, TRBD1 (5 bases). The CDR3 consists of 12 residues. The germline CDR1 and CDR2 sequences are SQVTM and ANQGSEA. Trimming took 8 bases from V and 1 from J, leaving 11 bases between them. The DNA for the CDR3 is TGCAGCTCTAGGACAATCCAAGAGACCCAGTACTTC. Its protein is CSSRTIQETQYF.

J is TRBJ1-4 and V is TRBV3-1, with 8 bases fitting TRBD1. Per germline, CDR1 LGHDT and CDR2 YNNKEL (reference sequence). V was clipped by 2 bases and J by 3 bases; unmatched bases: 8. The CDR3 is made up of 17 amino acids. The CDR3 bases are TGTGCCAGCAGCCAAAACCAGGGGGCTGGGGCTAATGAAAAACTGTTTTTT. It yields the protein CASSQNQGAGANEKLFF.

This clonotype was recorded a few times. The chain is built from TRBV9 and TRBJ2-7; D may match TRBD1 or TRBD2 (5 bases each). This CDR3 spans 13 amino acids. CDR1 is SGDLS and CDR2 is YYNGEE in the germline V gene. Deletions cut 0 bases from V and 6 bases from J, with 10 bases between. CDR3 sequence (DNA): TGTGCCAGCAGCGTAGGCTCGGGGCTCGAGCAGTACTTC. It specifies CASSVGSGLEQYF.

The chain combines TRBV5-4 with TRBJ2-1; D remains ambiguous. V lost 0 bases and J lost 4, with 11 bases in between. This CDR3 is 15 amino acids long. Germline CDR1 and CDR2: SGHNT and YYREEE (reference sequence). CDR3 sequence: CASSLDISVYNEQFF. The CDR3 DNA reads TGTGCCAGCAGCTTGGACATATCCGTATACAATGAGCAGTTCTTC.

This clonotype was counted many times. This sequence joins TRBV29-1 and TRBJ1-5; a possible D gene is TRBD1 (6 bases). The CDR3 has 13 amino acids. V dropped 6 bases and J dropped 2 bases, with 11 bases sitting between them. CDR1 and CDR2 from the germline V gene are SQVTM and ANQGSEA. Here the CDR3 DNA reads TGCAGCGTCGTACAGGGTGGCAATCAGCCCCAGCATTTT. This translates into CSVVQGGNQPQHF.

In its sample, this clonotype was seen many times. V is TRBV12-3 or TRBV12-4 and J is TRBJ2-2; 7 positions agree with TRBD1. The CDR3 is 17 amino acids. The ends lost 4 bases at V and 4 bases at J; junction bases unmatched: 12. CDR3: CASSSRSLTGSTGELFF. The CDR3 DNA reads TGTGCCAGCAGTTCGAGGAGTCTGACAGGGAGCACCGGGGAGCTGTTTTTT.

This clonotype has only a few counts. The rearrangement links TRBV2 to TRBJ1-2; 8 nucleotides line up with TRBD1. This CDR3 has 12 amino acids. With 6 bases clipped from V and 10 bases from J, the junction kept 7 bases outside the gene matches. CDR1 and CDR2 from the germline V gene are SNHLY and FYNNEI. The CDR3, as DNA: TGTGCCAGCAGACCCGGGGACAGGTCCTACACCTTC. Protein sequence: CASRPGDRSYTF.

This clonotype has ten or more counts. This chain joins TRBV10-3 and TRBJ2-7, with TRBD1 identical over 8 bases. The V gene's germline CDR1 is ENHRY and CDR2 SYGVKD. V trimming: 11 bases; J trimming: 3 bases; junction bases outside the gene matches: 12. This CDR3 contains 14 residues. The CDR3 DNA reads as TGTGCCGCCCTCAGGACAGGGCCCTTCTACGAGCAGTACTTC. The encoded protein is CAALRTGPFYEQYF.

This clonotype was seen a few times. The V call is TRBV3-1, the J call TRBJ1-1, with 8 nucleotides matching TRBD1. V shed 4 bases, J shed 7 bases, and the junction held 5 bases outside the gene matches. CDR1 and CDR2 from the germline V gene are LGHDT and YNNKEL (reference sequence). The CDR3 covers 13 residues. CDR3 residues: CASSLTGGLEAFF. The CDR3 DNA reads TGTGCCAGCAGCCTCACAGGGGGTCTTGAAGCTTTCTTT.

This clonotype was seen many times. The rearrangement uses TRBV11-2 and TRBJ2-7; weak D call: TRBD1 (6 bases). The V gene's germline CDR1 is SGHAT and CDR2 FQNNGV. V lost 5 bases to trimming and J lost 3 bases, with 14 bases between them. The CDR3 runs 14 residues. The CDR3 bases are TGTGCCAGCAGCCTACAGGGCGTAGACTACGAGCAGTACTTC. Translated, it gives CASSLQGVDYEQYF.